The sequence of this TCR beta chain was determined in a study of T cell responses to AZD1222 COVID-19 vaccine. Here immunoSEQ multiplex PCR was the method, and the copy in TCRdb shows in-frame clones only, minus some. This sample carries about 120,000 clones, approximately 90% of them seen once, and the ten largest clones take over 3.5%. The CDR3 has 14 residues. From germline, CDR1 is SGHNT and CDR2 YYREEE (reference sequence). J lost 3 bases, V lost 4 bases, and 4 bases had no gene match. Regarding this clone: No antigen is known for it.

General observations from the study: Mostly white British, mostly female donors; authors suggested clonal diversity may be underestimated. Repertoire collection took place solely once the T cell response had peaked. CD4 TCRs covered the whole spike, strongest at regions 160-218 and 743-854. Nearly half of spike-specific TCRs reportedly target variant regions that are unmutated in the B.1.351 and B.1.1.7 variants.

This clonotype was sampled from an adult in good health. The starting material was peripheral blood, obtained on day 0 of AZD1222 vaccination. The J gene is TRBJ2-5, the V gene TRBV5-4; 9 bases fit TRBD2. CDR3 in amino acids: CASSISGGKETQYF. The CDR3 DNA follows: TGTGCCAGCAGCATTAGCGGGGGTAAAGAGACCCAGTACTTC.